Below, 28 T cell receptor beta chains from the same sample are listed, as sequenced in a study of control samples from healthy donors and cancer patients (dated by TCRdb to about 2020). Library preparation used the immunoSEQ multiplex PCR assay. The immuneACCESS repertoire file appears here via TCRdb, limited to in-frame rearrangements. These files lack a portion of the clones; in checked studies, under half of the deficit traces to unresolved V genes, and the cause of the others is not known. The sample contains some 120,000 clones, about 90% of them found a single time. In total, the top ten clones hold roughly 2% of the sample. Sample: blood. The receptors shown here come from a young man in good health.

This chain joins TRBV28 and TRBJ1-1; D not resolved. V was clipped by 5 bases and J by 8 bases, with 9 bases between them. This CDR3 comprises 11 residues. CDR1 and CDR2 from the germline V gene are MDHEN and SYDVKM. The CDR3 sequence is CASSPKREAFF. In nucleotides, the CDR3 is TGTGCCAGCAGTCCCAAACGGGAAGCTTTCTTT. The full variable domain, rest sourced from reference TRBV28 and TRBJ1-1, is DVKVTQSSRYLVKRTGEKVFLECVQDMDHENMFWYRQDPGLGLRLIYFSYDVKMKEKGDIPEGYSVSREKKERFSLILESASTNQTSMYLCASSPKREAFFGQGTRLTVV.

The chain combines TRBV19 with TRBJ2-1, with TRBD2 identical over 7 bases. CDR3 length equals 16 residues. The germline V gene encodes CDR1 LNHDA and CDR2 SQIVND (reference sequence). The ends lost 4 bases at V and 4 bases at J; junction bases unmatched: 10. CDR3 amino acids: CASSKGGIQGYNEQFF. The CDR3 nucleotides are TGTGCCAGTAGTAAGGGAGGGATTCAAGGGTACAATGAGCAGTTCTTC.

This clone was counted at least ten times. The genes are TRBV7-9 and TRBJ1-4; 9 bases are a match to TRBD1. The CDR3 is 15 amino acids. Germline lookup yields CDR1 SEHNR and CDR2 FQNEAQ (reference sequence). Trimming removed 0 bases from V and 10 bases from J; junction bases left unmatched: 6. The CDR3 spells CASSLASTTGGKLFF. The CDR3 nucleotides read TGTGCCAGCAGCTTAGCCTCCACGACAGGGGGAAAACTGTTTTTT.

The V gene is TRBV5-1, the J gene TRBJ2-6; 7 positions agree with TRBD1. The V gene end was trimmed by 2 bases and the J gene end by 2 bases; junction bases not matched to a gene: 4. This CDR3 has 16 amino acids. Germline V lookup: CDR1 SGHRS, CDR2 YFSETQ. The CDR3, as DNA: TGCGCCAGCAGCTTCGGACAGGAGGCTGGGGCCAACGTCCTGACTTTC. As protein: CASSFGQEAGANVLTF.

CDR3 region: CASSQAQGQEYF. The DNA of the CDR3 is TGTGCCAGCAGCCAAGCCCAAGGACAGGAATATTTT. The chain combines TRBV4-2 with TRBJ1-3, with 7 bases identical to TRBD1. V shed 1 base and J 15 bases; nucleotides not matched to a gene: 6. CDR1 LGHNA and CDR2 YNFKEQ come from the germline V gene. This CDR3 has 12 residues.

This chain links TRBV30 with TRBJ2-3, with unresolved D. Germline assignment: CDR1 GTSNPN and CDR2 SVGIG (reference sequence). The V end lost 3 bases, the J end lost 8 bases, and 9 bases lay between the germline ends. The CDR3 consists of 11 residues. In DNA form, the CDR3 reads TGTGCCTGGAGGTCCGTCAGTACGCAGTATTTT. This sequence encodes CAWRSVSTQYF.

V and J are TRBV6-4 and TRBJ1-5, with 10 bases lining up with TRBD1. There are 14 residues in the CDR3. The germline V gene encodes CDR1 MRHNA and CDR2 SNTAGT. V lost 4 bases to trimming and J lost 7 bases; unmatched junction nucleotides: 4. CDR3: CASSAGTGEQPQHF. CDR3 sequence (DNA): TGTGCCAGCAGTGCAGGGACAGGGGAACAGCCCCAGCATTTT.

The chain joins TRBV27 to TRBJ2-1; 8 nucleotides align to TRBD1. The length of the CDR3 is 15 residues. V shed 4 bases, J shed 6 bases, and the junction held 8 bases outside the gene matches. Germline V gives CDR1 MNHEY, CDR2 SMNVEV (reference sequence). CDR3 loop: CASSSPGTGSNEQFF. DNA for the CDR3: TGTGCCAGCAGTTCCCCCGGGACAGGCTCCAATGAGCAGTTCTTC.

This rearrangement joins TRBV12-3 or TRBV12-4 to TRBJ1-6; D ambiguous. Trimming left V 1 base short and J 9 bases short, with 4 bases between. The CDR3 has 12 residues. CDR3 in DNA: TGTGCCAGCAGTTTAGGGGCTTCACCCCTCCACTTT. Its protein product is CASSLGASPLHF.

The rearrangement uses TRBV5-6 and TRBJ1-4, with D uncertain. The germline gives CDR1 SGHDT, CDR2 YYEEEE. The CDR3 runs to 15 residues. With 4 bases removed from V and 6 bases from J, the gap between germline ends came to 16 bases. The CDR3: CASSQRRRTYEKLFF. CDR3 DNA: TGTGCCAGCAGCCAAAGGAGAAGAACCTATGAAAAACTGTTTTTT.

This clone was recorded only once. The chain has TRBV20-1 and TRBJ2-7; D may match TRBD1 or TRBD2 (5 bases each). V was trimmed by 8 bases and J by 1 base, leaving 9 bases between them. The length of the CDR3 is 11 residues. CDR1 and CDR2 (germline): DFQATT, SNEGSKA (reference sequence). The chain's CDR3 is CSWDLSYEQYF. CDR3 coding DNA: TGCAGTTGGGACCTTTCCTACGAGCAGTACTTC.

The CDR3 DNA follows: TGTGCCAGCAGTCTACAACGGTTTGAGACGCAGAACACTGAAGCTTTCTTT. It translates to CASSLQRFETQNTEAFF. This chain uses TRBV27 with TRBJ1-1, with D uncertain. Germline V lookup: CDR1 MNHEY, CDR2 SMNVEV (reference sequence). Trimming shortened V by 5 bases and J by 1 base, and 20 bases separated the two germline ends. The CDR3 has 17 amino acids.

This clone has a single count. The rearrangement links TRBV30 to TRBJ1-5; 7 bases fit TRBD1. The CDR3 is 13 residues long. V lost 6 bases, J lost 7 bases, and 9 bases stayed unmatched. Germline CDR1 is GTSNPN and CDR2 is SVGIG (reference sequence). The CDR3 sequence is CACSTGFGQPQHF. In DNA, the CDR3 is TGTGCCTGTTCGACAGGGTTTGGCCAGCCCCAGCATTTT.

The chain is built from TRBV6-2 or TRBV6-3 and TRBJ2-7; possible D gene TRBD2, 5 bases. V lost 0 bases and J lost 6, with 9 bases in between. Germline lookup yields CDR1 MNHEY and CDR2 SVGEGT. The CDR3 consists of 13 residues. In nucleotides, the CDR3 is TGTGCCAGCAGTTACTCGACCGGGGTCGAGCAGTACTTC. It translates to CASSYSTGVEQYF.

The CDR3 is CASRSSYEQYF. CDR3 DNA: TGTGCCAGCAGGTCATCCTACGAGCAGTACTTC. The genes are TRBV27 and TRBJ2-7; D is unclear. This CDR3 comprises 11 residues. Trimming pared 6 bases from V and 1 base from J, leaving 4 bases between. The germline CDR1 and CDR2 sequences are MNHEY and SMNVEV (reference sequence).

The chain recombines TRBV5-1 with TRBJ2-7, with 9 bases identical to TRBD1. CDR3 length equals 14 residues. Germline CDR1 SGHRS, CDR2 YFSETQ. With V trimmed by 5 bases and J by 2 bases, 5 bases remained unmatched. The CDR3: CASRRGQGPYEQYF. The CDR3 nucleotides are TGCGCCAGCAGGAGGGGACAGGGCCCCTACGAGCAGTACTTC.

V is TRBV4-2 and J is TRBJ2-1, with 10 bases matching TRBD2. The CDR3 runs 17 residues. Looked up from germline, CDR1 is LGHNA and CDR2 is YNFKEQ. V shed 0 bases and J 7 bases; nucleotides not matched to a gene: 9. The CDR3 reads CASSQDASGSFFNEQFF. The CDR3 region has the DNA TGTGCCAGCAGCCAAGATGCTAGCGGGAGTTTCTTTAATGAGCAGTTCTTC.

This clone showed up just once. The chain links TRBV6-1 to TRBJ1-1, with D unclear. This CDR3 is 14 amino acids long. The V gene lost 2 bases and the J gene lost 3 bases, with 10 bases spanning the gap. The germline V gene has CDR1 MNHNS and CDR2 SASEGT. Here the CDR3 reads CASSESRLDTEAFF. DNA for the CDR3: TGTGCCAGCAGTGAAAGCAGGTTGGACACTGAAGCTTTCTTT.

The sample holds many counts of this clone. V and J are TRBV12-3 or TRBV12-4 and TRBJ1-2; D is possibly TRBD1 (5 bases). The germline V and J ends were trimmed by 4 bases and 3 bases, with 9 bases remaining between them. The CDR3 is 13 amino acids. The CDR3 protein is CASSSDIDYGYTF. As DNA, the CDR3 is TGTGCCAGCAGTTCGGACATCGACTATGGCTACACCTTC.

V is TRBV12-5 and J is TRBJ2-5; perhaps TRBD2 as D (5 bases). Trimming removed 7 bases at V and 4 bases at J, with 19 bases between. Germline V CDR1 and CDR2: LGHNT, FRNRAP. This CDR3 contains 15 residues. CDR3 sequence (DNA): TGTGCTAGTGCCAACTGGGAGTCCGGTCGAGAGACCCAGTACTTC. Its translation is CASANWESGRETQYF.

This clone has more than one count but fewer than ten. The chain joins TRBV10-3 to TRBJ2-4; TRBD2 matches at 9 bases. CDR1 ENHRY and CDR2 SYGVKD come from the germline V gene. Trimming cost V 3 bases and J 3 bases; bases outside gene matches: 6. CDR3 length: 16 amino acids. The CDR3 spells CAISDLGGRGKNIQYF. In DNA, the CDR3 is TGTGCCATCAGTGATTTGGGCGGGAGGGGCAAAAACATTCAGTACTTC.

The chain is built from TRBV7-9 and TRBJ1-5, with a tentative D call TRBD1 (6 bases). Looked up from germline, CDR1 is SEHNR and CDR2 is FQNEAQ (reference sequence). The CDR3 sequence is 12 residues long. Trimming took 5 bases from V and 4 from J, leaving 6 bases between them. CDR3 residues: CASSQGNQPQHF. The CDR3 DNA sequence: TGTGCCAGCAGCCAGGGGAATCAGCCCCAGCATTTT. The whole variable domain, remainder taken from reference TRBV7-9 and TRBJ1-5, is DTGVSQNPRHKITKRGQNVTFRCDPISEHNRLYWYRQTLGQGPEFLTYFQNEAQLEKSRLLSDRFSAERPKGSFSTLEIQRTEQGDSAMYLCASSQGNQPQHFGDGTRLSIL.

The chain combines TRBV28 with TRBJ2-1; 7 bases are a match to TRBD2. V was clipped by 11 bases and J by 3 bases; unmatched bases: 7. The CDR3 runs to 13 residues. Germline-derived CDR1 and CDR2 are MDHEN and SYDVKM. The CDR3 DNA reads as TGTGCCGGAACTAGCGCTAGCTACAATGAGCAGTTCTTC. Translation: CAGTSASYNEQFF.

With respect to this clone: Germline and junction disagree at one end, which may indicate a read error. The chain couples TRBV5-4 to TRBJ1-6; TRBD1 agrees at 7 bases. The CDR3 covers 18 residues. The germline CDR1 and CDR2 sequences are SGHNT and YYREEE (reference sequence). CDR3 nucleotide sequence: TGTGCCAGCAGCTTAGGAGGTGGCTCCCAGGGGGTTAATTCACCCTTCCACTTT. This sequence encodes CASSLGGGSQGVNSPFHF. Based on the CDR3 plus reference TRBV5-4 and TRBJ1-6, the full variable domain is ETGVTQSPTHLIKTRGQQVTLRCSSQSGHNTVSWYQQALGQGPQFIFQYYREEENGRGNFPPRFSGLQFPNYSSELNVNALELDDSALYLCASSLGGGSQGVNSPFHFGNGTRLTVT.

This clone was counted only a few times. The gene calls are TRBV7-6 and TRBJ1-3, with D possibly matching TRBD1 (5 bases). CDR1 is SGHVS, CDR2 FNYEAQ, per germline. Trimming shortened V by 5 bases and J by 3 bases, and 14 bases separated the two germline ends. The CDR3 sequence is 15 residues long. For the CDR3, the DNA is TGTGCCAGCAGCCGGCGGACACTATTTGGAAACACCATATATTTT. Residues: CASSRRTLFGNTIYF.

This clone was seen repeatedly, ten times or more. The rearrangement uses TRBV6-5 and TRBJ2-7; D unclear. The CDR3 extends over 12 amino acids. The V end was cut by 6 bases, the J end by 3 bases, with 9 bases between. Germline V gene data show CDR1 as MNHEY and CDR2 as SVGAGI. CDR3 bases: TGTGCCAGCAGCCACCCAAACTACGAGCAGTACTTC. Protein: CASSHPNYEQYF.

The rearrangement uses TRBV6-6 and TRBJ2-5; 9 nucleotides agree with TRBD1. J was trimmed by 6 bases and V by 2 bases; bases with no gene match: 10. The V gene's germline CDR1 is MNHNY and CDR2 SVGAGI (reference sequence). This CDR3 contains 16 residues. CDR3 protein: CASSYPRDREMQTQYF. CDR3 bases: TGTGCCAGCAGTTACCCCCGGGACAGGGAGATGCAGACCCAGTACTTC.

The table lists this clone with a count of one. This sequence joins TRBV28 and TRBJ2-5; TRBD1 is a possible D gene (6 bases). The CDR3 is 13 residues long. V was shortened by 10 bases and J by 2 bases, with 14 bases between the two germline ends. CDR1 and CDR2 from the germline V gene are MDHEN and SYDVKM. The CDR3 DNA reads as TGTGCCATCAGGGGACCGAAGCAAGAGACCCAGTACTTC. Translation: CAIRGPKQETQYF.